These 18 T cell receptor beta chains share one sample of origin, sequenced in a study of CD8 T cells in ankylosing spondylitis. Using its own MiXCR run on the 5' RACE reads, TCRdb lists one record per CDR3 protein. The sample lists just over 350,000 distinct CDR3 sequences, approximately 22% occurring once. Sequencing input: blood, either unsorted or a sorted T cell fraction (not recorded which). The receptors stem from a male donor with ankylosing spondylitis or in good health (not recorded which).

This clonotype was seen more than once but under ten times. The chain carries TRBV6-4 and TRBJ1-6; 9 bases are shared with TRBD1. This CDR3 spans 15 amino acids. CDR1 is MRHNA, CDR2 SNTAGT, per germline. The ends lost 4 bases at V and 6 bases at J; junction bases unmatched: 4. The CDR3 reads CASSAGTGFNSPLHF. CDR3 DNA sequence: TGTGCCAGCAGTGCAGGGACAGGGTTTAATTCACCCCTCCACTTT.

This CDR3 reads CASSLYGYSGQKETQYF. The CDR3 region has the DNA TGCGCCAGCAGCTTGTACGGGTATAGCGGACAGAAAGAGACCCAGTACTTC. The chain couples TRBV5-1 to TRBJ2-5; possibly TRBD1 or TRBD2 for D (6 bases each). The germline V and J ends were trimmed by 1 base and 3 bases, with 19 bases remaining between them. This CDR3 has 17 residues. CDR1 SGHRS and CDR2 YFSETQ come from the germline V gene.

The chain joins TRBV29-1 to TRBJ2-7, with D maybe TRBD1 (6 bases). The V gene lost 6 bases and the J gene lost 2 bases, with 23 bases spanning the gap. The CDR3 totals 16 residues. Germline values: CDR1 SQVTM, CDR2 ANQGSEA. The CDR3 loop reads CSVSLGRQVFPYEQYF. The CDR3 bases are TGCAGCGTGTCCCTGGGGAGACAGGTATTTCCCTACGAGCAGTACTTC.

This clonotype was recorded a few times. The genes are TRBV9 and TRBJ2-1; weak D call: TRBD1 (6 bases). The CDR3 loop spans 17 amino acids. Germline V gene sequence: CDR1 SGDLS, CDR2 YYNGEE. V gave up 4 bases and J gave up 2 bases, with 19 bases separating them. The DNA of the CDR3 is TGTGCCAGCAGCCGACAGGATGGGGGCGGCCCCTACAATGAGCAGTTCTTC. Protein sequence: CASSRQDGGGPYNEQFF. Full variable domain (outside the CDR3, taken from reference TRBV9 and TRBJ2-1): DSGVTQTPKHLITATGQRVTLRCSPRSGDLSVYWYQQSLDQGLQFLIQYYNGEERAKGNILERFSAQQFPDLHSELNLSSLELGDSALYFCASSRQDGGGPYNEQFFGPGTRLTVL.

This clonotype has more than one count but fewer than ten. V and J are TRBV28 and TRBJ1-1; 7 nucleotides agree with TRBD1. The V gene end was trimmed by 7 bases and the J gene end by 4 bases; junction bases not matched to a gene: 9. Germline V gives CDR1 MDHEN, CDR2 SYDVKM. This CDR3 spans 14 amino acids. DNA for the CDR3: TGTGCCAGCACCCTCGACAGGGAAGGCACTGAAGCTTTCTTT. This translates into CASTLDREGTEAFF.

This clonotype turned up a few times. This chain joins TRBV2 and TRBJ1-3; D unclear. Looked up from germline, CDR1 is SNHLY and CDR2 is FYNNEI. The CDR3 sequence is 12 residues long. V was pared by 7 bases and J by 0 bases, with 4 bases between. CDR3 coding DNA: TGTGCCAGCATTTACTCTGGAAACACCATATATTTT. Residues: CASIYSGNTIYF.

The DNA of the CDR3 is TGTGCCAGCCGGGACATCCTCACAGATACGCAGTATTTT. Its protein product is CASRDILTDTQYF. This rearrangement joins TRBV27 to TRBJ2-3, with D possibly matching TRBD1 (6 bases). The germline CDR1 and CDR2 sequences are MNHEY and SMNVEV (reference sequence). Trimming stripped 8 bases from V and 2 bases from J, with 11 bases between. The CDR3 totals 13 residues.

Comment on this clonotype: Since a much larger clone is just one base distant, this may be a read error. The rearrangement joins TRBV29-1 to TRBJ2-7; TRBD1 matches at 9 bases. The CDR3 is made up of 14 amino acids. Germline V lookup: CDR1 SQVTM, CDR2 ANQGSEA. J lost 6 bases, V lost 3 bases, and 9 bases had no gene match. CDR3 DNA: TGCAGCGTTGAGGGGGACAGGGTCCCCTTCGAGCAGTACTTC. Translation: CSVEGDRVPFEQYF.

V usage is TRBV20-1 and J usage is TRBJ2-2, with no clear D. Trimming pared 0 bases from V and 6 bases from J, leaving 2 bases between. This CDR3 has 11 residues. CDR1 is DFQATT, CDR2 SNEGSKA, per germline (reference sequence). This CDR3 reads CSARDPGELFF. The DNA for the CDR3 is TGCAGTGCTAGAGATCCCGGGGAGCTGTTTTTT.

A few counts support this clonotype. The CDR3 loop reads CASSPPGQGYAYTF. CDR3 DNA sequence: TGTGCCAGCAGCCCTCCGGGACAGGGGTACGCCTACACCTTC. The rearrangement joins TRBV7-9 to TRBJ1-2; 10 bases match TRBD1. Germline values: CDR1 SEHNR, CDR2 FQNEAQ (reference sequence). This CDR3 contains 14 residues. With V trimmed by 5 bases and J by 10 bases, 10 bases remained unmatched.

The rearrangement links TRBV5-1 to TRBJ2-1, with a possible D match to TRBD2 (5 bases). The CDR3 runs 15 residues. The germline V gene has CDR1 SGHRS and CDR2 YFSETQ. Trimming removed 8 bases from V and 4 bases from J, with 19 bases in between. Here the CDR3 DNA reads TGCGCCAGTAAGAGTCGAGCGGAGTATTACAATGAGCAGTTCTTC. It specifies CASKSRAEYYNEQFF.

The chain couples TRBV30 to TRBJ2-3, with D tentatively TRBD2 (5 bases). Germline CDR1 and CDR2: GTSNPN and SVGIG (reference sequence). There are 15 residues in the CDR3. V was clipped by 5 bases and J by 0 bases, with 15 bases between them. CDR3 sequence reads: CAWGIGEGSTDTQYF. Here the CDR3 DNA reads TGTGCCTGGGGGATAGGAGAGGGAAGCACAGATACGCAGTATTTT.

The genes are TRBV7-9 and TRBJ2-2; D is ambiguous. Trimming shortened V by 1 base and J by 0 bases, and 3 bases separated the two germline ends. Germline loops: CDR1 SEHNR, CDR2 FQNEAQ (reference sequence). The CDR3 extends over 14 amino acids. The CDR3 reads CASSLVANTGELFF. The CDR3 DNA reads TGTGCCAGCAGCTTAGTAGCGAACACCGGGGAGCTGTTTTTT.

The V gene is TRBV7-9, the J gene TRBJ2-1; D remains unclear. Germline CDR1 SEHNR, CDR2 FQNEAQ (reference sequence). Trimming removed 7 bases from V and 9 bases from J, with 16 bases in between. There are 13 residues in the CDR3. The CDR3 here is CASTTGEAGEQFF. CDR3 coding DNA: TGTGCCAGCACCACCGGAGAGGCTGGTGAGCAGTTCTTC.

The V call is TRBV20-1, the J call TRBJ2-4; a weak D match, TRBD1 (5 bases). Germline values: CDR1 DFQATT, CDR2 SNEGSKA (reference sequence). The CDR3 runs 15 residues. Trimming took 0 bases from V and 0 from J, leaving 9 bases between them. CDR3 protein: CSARDDSLAKNIQYF. CDR3 nucleotides: TGCAGTGCTAGAGATGACAGTCTAGCCAAAAACATTCAGTACTTC.

This clonotype showed up just a few times. This rearrangement joins TRBV20-1 to TRBJ2-3; D is ambiguous. Trimming stripped 7 bases from V and 3 bases from J, with 8 bases between. CDR3 length: 11 residues. Germline V gene data show CDR1 as DFQATT and CDR2 as SNEGSKA (reference sequence). This CDR3 reads CSGPNTDTQYF. The CDR3 DNA follows: TGCAGTGGCCCAAATACAGATACGCAGTATTTT.

This chain uses TRBV2 with TRBJ2-2, with 10 bases matching TRBD1. The V gene's germline CDR1 is SNHLY and CDR2 FYNNEI. The ends lost 9 bases at V and 4 bases at J; junction bases unmatched: 2. This CDR3 contains 13 residues. DNA of the CDR3: TGTGCCAGGGGACAGGGGCGCACCGGGGAGCTGTTTTTT. Amino acid sequence: CARGQGRTGELFF.

The V and J genes are TRBV7-8 and TRBJ2-7, with D possibly being TRBD1 (5 bases). Germline lookup yields CDR1 SGHVS and CDR2 FQNEAQ. This CDR3 comprises 16 residues. Trimming removed 5 bases at V and 3 bases at J, with 20 bases between. The CDR3 loop reads CASSLHLTELLYEQYF. In DNA form, the CDR3 reads TGTGCCAGCAGCCTCCACCTGACAGAGCTCCTCTACGAGCAGTACTTC.